This passage covers 15 T cell receptor beta chains from one sample sequenced in a study of blood T cell repertoires in COVID-19. TCRdb's copy holds only in-frame clones and misses some; the assay was immunoSEQ multiplex PCR. The table shows 250,000 or so clones, with roughly 89% occurring only once. Sequenced: peripheral blood. Receptors were obtained from a woman aged 35 to 49 who had recovered from COVID-19.

This chain uses TRBV15 with TRBJ1-6, with a tentative D call TRBD1 (6 bases). CDR1 LNHNV and CDR2 YYDKDF come from the germline V gene (reference sequence). The CDR3 sequence is 14 residues long. Trimming pared 5 bases from V and 5 bases from J, leaving 10 bases between. CDR3 DNA sequence: TGTGCCACCAGCTCACAGGGAAATAATTCACCCCTCCACTTT. This encodes CATSSQGNNSPLHF.

The chain has TRBV23-1 and TRBJ2-1; TRBD2 is a possible D gene (5 bases). TRBV23-1 belongs to the ORF category, with a function that is uncertain. The germline V and J ends were trimmed by 9 bases and 3 bases, with 30 bases remaining between them. The CDR3 loop spans 19 amino acids. CDR3 coding DNA: TGCGCCAGGAATCTGCGGGCCCCGATAAGGTTACGTAACTACAATGAGCAGTTCTTC. It yields the protein CARNLRAPIRLRNYNEQFF.

A few counts support this clone. The V gene is TRBV7-9, the J gene TRBJ1-2, with D unclear. Germline-derived CDR1 and CDR2 are SEHNR and FQNEAQ (reference sequence). Trimming removed 0 bases from V and 7 bases from J, with 15 bases in between. This CDR3 is 15 amino acids long. As DNA, the CDR3 is TGTGCCAGCAGCTTAGCAGCATCGTCTCTCTCTGGCTACACCTTC. Residues: CASSLAASSLSGYTF.

The chain uses TRBV4-3 and TRBJ2-6, with D unresolved. CDR1 and CDR2 from the germline V gene are LGHNA and YSLEER. There are 15 residues in the CDR3. V lost 0 bases, J lost 4 bases, and 7 bases lay in between. CDR3 in DNA: TGCGCCAGCAGCCAAGATGTCGTAGGGGCCAACGTCCTGACTTTC. It is translated as CASSQDVVGANVLTF.

The V and J genes are TRBV18 and TRBJ2-6; D is unclear. The CDR3 consists of 18 residues. In germline, CDR1 is KGHSH, CDR2 LQKENI. Trimming removed 1 base from V and 0 bases from J, with 13 bases in between. The CDR3 coding sequence is TGTGCCAGCTCACCACGGGCCGTCGGCCTCTCTGGGGCCAACGTCCTGACTTTC. It encodes CASSPRAVGLSGANVLTF.

The chain uses TRBV18 and TRBJ2-6; D perhaps matches TRBD1 (6 bases). CDR3 length: 15 residues. V was pared by 3 bases and J by 1 base, with 7 bases between. CDR1 and CDR2 from the germline V gene are KGHSH and LQKENI. In nucleotides, the CDR3 is TGTGCCAGCTCACCCACAGGGTCTGGGGCCAACGTCCTGACTTTC. Translation: CASSPTGSGANVLTF.

The rearrangement joins TRBV5-6 to TRBJ2-5; the match to TRBD1 covers 9 bases. J gave up 5 bases and V 0 bases, and 8 bases lay outside the gene matches. CDR1 and CDR2 (germline): SGHDT, YYEEEE. The CDR3 loop spans 16 amino acids. CDR3: CASSLAHGQGLETQYF. CDR3 in DNA: TGTGCCAGCAGCTTGGCCCACGGACAGGGGTTGGAGACCCAGTACTTC.

This clone was observed a single time. J is TRBJ2-1 and V is TRBV19; 13 bases are a match to TRBD2. The CDR3 spans 16 residues. Germline V gives CDR1 LNHDA, CDR2 SQIVND (reference sequence). Germline trimming cut 6 bases from V and 7 bases from J; bases unmatched to any gene: 9. The CDR3 nucleotides read TGTGCCAGTAGCCTCCACCGACTAGCGGGGGGAAATGAGCAGTTCTTC. It is translated as CASSLHRLAGGNEQFF.

The rearrangement uses TRBV28 and TRBJ1-2; maybe TRBD1 (5 bases). V was shortened by 6 bases and J by 8 bases, with 7 bases between the two germline ends. The germline CDR1 and CDR2 sequences are MDHEN and SYDVKM. This CDR3 region has 10 residues. The CDR3, as DNA: TGTGCCAGCAGAGGGGAAGGCTACACCTTC. This gives the protein CASRGEGYTF.

The rearrangement uses TRBV7-2 and TRBJ2-1; 9 positions match TRBD2. Germline assignment: CDR1 SGHTA and CDR2 FQGNSA. Unmatched junction bases numbered 16, after V lost 5 bases and J lost 8 bases. The CDR3 sequence is 17 residues long. The CDR3 loop is CASSASYSGLAWHEQFF. The CDR3 nucleotides read TGTGCCAGCAGCGCGTCCTATTCTGGACTAGCGTGGCATGAGCAGTTCTTC.

The rearrangement uses TRBV30 and TRBJ2-1, with D possibly matching TRBD1 (6 bases). In germline, CDR1 is GTSNPN, CDR2 SVGIG (reference sequence). The CDR3 consists of 12 residues. The V and J ends lost 3 bases and 9 bases respectively, with 12 bases between them. The CDR3 DNA reads TGTGCCTGGAGCACAGGGTTGGGTGAGCAGTTCTTC. The encoded protein is CAWSTGLGEQFF.

The rearrangement joins TRBV6-4 to TRBJ2-7, with TRBD2 identical over 10 bases. The CDR3 is made up of 20 amino acids. V was pared by 0 bases and J by 0 bases, with 14 bases of the junction left unmatched. CDR1 is MRHNA, CDR2 SNTAGT, per germline. DNA of the CDR3: TGTGCCAGCAGTGACTCTGCGAGGGGGCCTAGCGGGAGAAGCTCCTACGAGCAGTACGTC. It specifies CASSDSARGPSGRSSYEQYV.

For the CDR3, the DNA is TGTGCCAGCAGGACAGGGGTAGCCAAAAACATTCAGTACTTC. As protein: CASRTGVAKNIQYF. The rearrangement uses TRBV28 and TRBJ2-4; 8 bases line up with TRBD1. Germline V lookup: CDR1 MDHEN, CDR2 SYDVKM. Losses at the gene ends were 6 bases for V and 0 bases for J; bases not matched to a gene: 1. The CDR3 sequence is 14 residues long.

The chain combines TRBV5-4 with TRBJ1-2, with TRBD1 identical over 8 bases. CDR1 is SGHNT and CDR2 is YYREEE in the germline V gene (reference sequence). V lost 1 base and J lost 5; bases outside the gene matches: 7. The CDR3 loop spans 15 amino acids. CDR3: CASSLMTGEGYGYTF. The CDR3 bases are TGTGCCAGCAGCTTGATGACAGGGGAGGGGTATGGCTACACCTTC. The whole variable domain, remainder taken from reference TRBV5-4 and TRBJ1-2, is ETGVTQSPTHLIKTRGQQVTLRCSSQSGHNTVSWYQQALGQGPQFIFQYYREEENGRGNFPPRFSGLQFPNYSSELNVNALELDDSALYLCASSLMTGEGYGYTFGSGTRLTVV.

The chain joins TRBV5-5 to TRBJ2-7; no firm D call. The CDR3 sequence is 13 residues long. Germline V gene data show CDR1 as SGHKS and CDR2 as YYEKEE (reference sequence). Trimming left V 4 bases short and J 6 bases short, with 14 bases between. The CDR3 nucleotides read TGTGCCAGCAGCGCCTTTTGGTACGGCGAGCAGTACGTC. Translating gives CASSAFWYGEQYV.